This is a list of T cell receptor beta chains from one sample in a study of long-term antiretroviral therapy in people with HIV. TCRdb keeps only in-frame clones here, not all; method: immunoSEQ multiplex PCR. The sample includes tens of thousands of clones, more than 85% seen only once; the top ten take roughly 1%. Specimen: unsorted PBMCs, collected 2 years after starting antiretroviral therapy. The receptor set was obtained from a man aged 50-59 years with HIV. Both conserved end residues are part of each CDR3. The D gene is left open where the match is weak. Size tells how often a clone was seen (once, few, many) or the class of an expanded clone, and some rows leave it out.

. TRBJ2-7 TRBV5-1 . TGCGCCAGCAGCTCCCCCGCGGGCGTCCCCGTTTTCTCCTACGAGCAGTACTTC CASSSPAGVPVFSYEQYF
. TRBJ2-1 TRBV7-9 . TGTGCCAGCAGCCCCGGCTACAATGAGCAGTTCTTC CASSPGYNEQFF
TRBD2 TRBJ2-1 TRBV28 . TGTGCCAGCAGTTTGGGGGGGAGCTCCTACAATGAGCAGTTCTTC CASSLGGSSYNEQFF
TRBD1 TRBJ1-2 TRBV18 . TGTGCCAGCTCACCGGACAGGGGGGCCTATGGCTACACCTTC CASSPDRGAYGYTF
TRBD2 TRBJ2-7 TRBV19 . TGTGCCAGTAGTCTCCTAGCGGGAGGGCCCCAACCCTACGAGCAGTACTTC CASSLLAGGPQPYEQYF
TRBD1 TRBJ2-2 TRBV27 once TGTGCCAGCAGGGACAGGGTTGCCACCGGGGAGCTGTTTTTT CASRDRVATGELFF
. TRBJ2-7 TRBV15 few TGTGCCACCAGCAGAGATGTGGGATCCTACGAGCAGTACTTC CATSRDVGSYEQYF
. TRBJ2-2 TRBV19 once TGTGCCAGTAGTTTAGGTCCTGTGGACACCGGGGAGCTGTTTTTT CASSLGPVDTGELFF
. TRBJ2-5 TRBV27 . TGTGCCAGCAGGACTAACCAAGAGACCCAGTACTTC CASRTNQETQYF
. TRBJ2-1 TRBV2 . TGTGCCAGCAGTGAGAGGGCAGGTGCCTACAATGAGCAGTTCTTC CASSERAGAYNEQFF
. TRBJ1-4 TRBV16 . TGTGCCAGCAGCCAAGGGCTGGCTAATGAAAAACTGTTTTTT CASSQGLANEKLFF
. TRBJ1-3 TRBV7-2 . TGTGCCAGCAGCTTAGTAAAGGCGGCCAATCTGCTCGGAAACACCATATATTTT CASSLVKAANLLGNTIYF
. TRBJ1-6 TRBV19 . TGTGCCAGTAATCAGATGAAAAATTCACCCCTCCACTTT CASNQMKNSPLHF
. TRBJ1-5 TRBV2 . TGTGCCAGCAGTGAAGAGGGTCAGCCCCAGCATTTT CASSEEGQPQHF
. TRBJ1-6 TRBV5-8 . TGTGCCAGCAGCTTGGGGGCGGTTCCACCCCTCCACTTT CASSLGAVPPLHF
. TRBJ2-5 TRBV7-9 . TGTGCCAGCTTCCGGGTGGGGGGTGAGAAGACCCAGTACTTC CASFRVGGEKTQYF
. TRBJ2-5 TRBV7-7 . TGTGCTAGCAGCTTGACAGGCAACGGGGAGACCCAGTACTTC CASSLTGNGETQYF
. TRBJ2-3 TRBV11-2 . TGTGCCAGCAGCTTAGAGACGACCGGGGGTCTTGGCACAGATACGCAGTATTTT CASSLETTGGLGTDTQYF
. TRBJ2-2 TRBV7-9 . TGTGCCAGCTCCTGGGACGTCGAAGGTACGAGGACCGGGGAGCTGTTTTTT CASSWDVEGTRTGELFF
. TRBJ2-3 TRBV10-3 once TGTGCCATCAGTGAGTCGATCGAACAGATTAGCACAGATACGCAGTATTTT CAISESIEQISTDTQYF
TRBD1 TRBJ1-4 TRBV6-5 . TGTGCCAGCAGCTTGGACAGGGGGCAGGTTGAAAAACTGTTTTTT CASSLDRGQVEKLFF
. TRBJ2-5 TRBV10-3 . TGTGCCATCAGTGAGTCGGAGGGCAGGTCAGGTCGAGAGACCCAGTACTTC CAISESEGRSGRETQYF
. TRBJ2-7 TRBV7-6 . TGTGCCAGCACTAAGGAGGCAGGGTACTACTACGAGCAGTACTTC CASTKEAGYYYEQYF
. TRBJ2-2 TRBV7-9 . TGTGCCAGCAGCTCGCGTATCCCGCCCCTTGGGAACACCGGGGAGCTGTTTTTT CASSSRIPPLGNTGELFF
. TRBJ1-5 TRBV28 . TGTGCCAGCACCTTGGGGGGAGGCAATCAGCCCCAGCATTTT CASTLGGGNQPQHF
. TRBJ2-3 TRBV7-8 . TGTGCCAGCAGCTCCATAGGGGGTGATCCCACAGATACGCAGTATTTT CASSSIGGDPTDTQYF
. TRBJ2-7 TRBV4-2 . TGTGCCAGCAGCCAAGAGCGAGACTCCTACGAGCAGTACTTC CASSQERDSYEQYF
. TRBJ1-4 TRBV19 . TGTGCCAGTAGTATAGGGGGTCCTAATGAAAAACTGTTTTTT CASSIGGPNEKLFF
. TRBJ2-3 TRBV2 . TGTGCCAGCAGTTTCATCGGACAGTTGCGCACAGATACGCAGTATTTT CASSFIGQLRTDTQYF